This TCR beta chain was captured by sequencing in a study of blood T cells in healthy people across ages. Study in general: About one barcoded beta molecule was captured per two T cells (by template switching).

Then a second PCR, running about 6 to 11 cycles, was carried out with a sample-barcoded 5' primer and a J-beta primer mix. TCRdb passed the 5' RACE reads through MiXCR, listing each CDR3 protein once. This sample has approximately 880,000 distinct CDR3 sequences, with 40% to 60% found just once. The TCR originated in a man aged 25 to 40 in good health. The specimen sequenced was blood.

The CDR3 here is CASRTDRELHEKLFF. DNA for the CDR3: TGTGCCAGCAGGACTGACAGGGAACTTCATGAAAAACTGTTTTTT. This rearrangement joins TRBV6-5 to TRBJ1-4; 7 bases line up with TRBD1. CDR1 MNHEY and CDR2 SVGAGI come from the germline V gene. V dropped 6 bases and J dropped 6; count of bases not matched to a gene: 10. The CDR3 totals 15 residues.